The clone carrying this T cell receptor (beta chain) has only a few counts. Its antigen is still unknown. The data originate from a study of cytomegalovirus exposure and HLA in healthy donors. Study-wide context: A data release that came early held some 84 million unique TCRs from HLA-typed donors.

The V and J ends lost 4 bases and 5 bases respectively, with 11 bases between them. The CDR3 runs 13 residues. Germline V gene sequence: CDR1 SGHVS, CDR2 FNYEAQ. Regarding the study as a whole: Analysis was performed later, and it showed HLA-associated TCR beta chains to be more clonally expanded than equally common others.

A multiplex PCR was run with 60 Vbeta primers and 13 Jbeta primers. Assay used: immunoSEQ multiplex PCR; TCRdb lists only in-frame clones, some missing. The sample includes some 140,000 clones, more than 70% of them seen just once. The gene calls are TRBV7-6 and TRBJ1-1; D gene unclear. This clonotype was sampled from a male donor in good health and CMV-seronegative. The sequenced sample consisted of PBMCs. The CDR3 region is CASSYSGVTEAFF. In nucleotides, the CDR3 is TGTGCCAGCAGCTACTCCGGGGTAACTGAAGCTTTCTTT.